A selection of T cell receptor beta chains follows, all from one sample in a study of T cell repertoires in cytomegalovirus infection. TCRdb reprocessed the reads via MiXCR and lists one record per CDR3 protein. The repertoire holds around 330,000 distinct CDR3 sequences, with about a sixth as singletons. Sequenced input: PBMCs. The receptors shown here come from a human donor in good health (CMV status not recorded). Some clones in this sample may be carry-over from other donors' samples. The CDR3 runs from the conserved cysteine through the conserved F or W. The order of the fields is V gene, clone size, J gene, CDR3 protein. Size values are once, few and many counts, or a class for expanded clones, and some rows have none.

>TRBV28|few|TRBJ1-6
CATAGGENSPLHF
>TRBV5-4|.|TRBJ1-6
CASSRKRDSGLRGYNSPLHF
>TRBV11-2|.|TRBJ2-2
CASSRLAGGGELFF
>TRBV7-2|many|TRBJ2-7
CASTRVGAYEQYF
>TRBV7-2|few|TRBJ2-1
CASSPSWGDNEQFF
>TRBV20-1|.|TRBJ2-1
CSAPRGQQFF
>TRBV7-2|many|TRBJ2-5
CASSLGSPGQGGTQYF
>TRBV20-1|few|TRBJ1-4
CSATGGGTNEKLFF
>TRBV3-1|once|TRBJ2-3
CASSQDVYTDTQYF
>TRBV12-3/TRBV12-4|few|TRBJ2-7
CASSQSGVGYEQYF
>TRBV24-1|.|TRBJ2-1
CATSEPGLGYNEQFF
>TRBV20-1|few|TRBJ2-1
CSAVDRGRIYEQFF
>TRBV5-6|.|TRBJ2-3
CASSLNGALADTQYF
>TRBV6-1|.|TRBJ2-4
CASSPTDLRDSKNIQYF
>TRBV12-3/TRBV12-4|many|TRBJ1-2
CASSSQQALSYGYTF
>TRBV20-1|.|TRBJ1-6
CSARFRGPNWDSPLHF
>TRBV12-3/TRBV12-4|.|TRBJ1-3
CASSPQGQAVSGNTIYF
>TRBV2|.|TRBJ1-5
CASMGDRQGPRGQPQHF
>TRBV4-1|many|TRBJ1-5
CASSQIQGQRPQHF
>TRBV7-7|.|TRBJ2-5
CASSRGQGQTQYF
>TRBV29-1|few|TRBJ1-5
CSVTSDRQGPQHF
>TRBV6-1|few|TRBJ2-1
CASSPGGFSYNEQFF
>TRBV5-4|once|TRBJ2-5
CASSGTSGSLPETQYF
>TRBV20-1|.|TRBJ2-3
CSARDAGSTDTQYF
>TRBV19|.|TRBJ1-5
CASSILGLAGAFQPQHF
>TRBV18|.|TRBJ1-3
CASSPQTVSGNTIYF
>TRBV7-8|many|TRBJ1-4
CASSLKRTGAGVKLFF
>TRBV4-2|few|TRBJ1-4
CASSQDGDRTNEKLFF
>TRBV7-2|many|TRBJ2-7
CASSHGPGQGYEQYF
>TRBV19|.|TRBJ2-3
CASSRGYTDTQYF
>TRBV7-8|many|TRBJ2-5
CASSLRAYGWEETQYF
>TRBV5-6|.|TRBJ2-3
CASSLYRLITDTQYF
>TRBV5-1|.|TRBJ2-3
CASSLGQGASADTQYF
>TRBV7-9|.|TRBJ2-3
CASSPTTSKLTDTQYF
>TRBV3-1|few|TRBJ2-4
CASSQEFGGSWAKNIQYF
>TRBV20-1|.|TRBJ1-6
CSARGGTGYSPLHF
>TRBV12-3/TRBV12-4|few|TRBJ1-4
CASRLGVNEKLFF
>TRBV7-6|.|TRBJ1-2
CASSLGSTYYGYTF
>TRBV12-3/TRBV12-4|.|TRBJ2-3
CASSSGLSGDTQYF
>TRBV7-9|many|TRBJ1-2
CASSLFSTGALGYTF
>TRBV12-3/TRBV12-4|few|TRBJ2-7
CASSLWVSEQYF
>TRBV7-2|many|TRBJ2-5
CASSLGRGGQETQYF
>TRBV7-9|.|TRBJ2-1
CASSSQAGLAEHNEQFF
>TRBV18|few|TRBJ2-5
CASSPQGQEETQYF
>TRBV7-2|many|TRBJ2-5
CASSLGGGKETQYF
>TRBV19|few|TRBJ1-1
CASRPPGQGIDLNTEAFF
>TRBV6-4|many|TRBJ1-5
CASSVSFNLVNQPQHF
>TRBV28|many|TRBJ2-7
CASASSAWDGIYEQYF
>TRBV12-5|many|TRBJ2-5
CASGLDGVHMEQETQYF